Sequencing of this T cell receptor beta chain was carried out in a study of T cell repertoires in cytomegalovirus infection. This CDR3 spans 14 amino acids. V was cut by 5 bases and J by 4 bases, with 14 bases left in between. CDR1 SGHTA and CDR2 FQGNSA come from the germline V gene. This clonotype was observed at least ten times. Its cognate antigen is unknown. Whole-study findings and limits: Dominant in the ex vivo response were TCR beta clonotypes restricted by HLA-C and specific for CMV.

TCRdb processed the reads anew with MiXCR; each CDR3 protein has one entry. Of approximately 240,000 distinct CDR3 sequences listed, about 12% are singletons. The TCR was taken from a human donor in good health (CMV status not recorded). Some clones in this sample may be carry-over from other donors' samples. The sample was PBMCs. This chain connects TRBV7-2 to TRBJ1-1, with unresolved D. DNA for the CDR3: TGTGCCAGCAGCGTAGTCCCCGAGGCCACTGAAGCTTTCTTT. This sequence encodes CASSVVPEATEAFF. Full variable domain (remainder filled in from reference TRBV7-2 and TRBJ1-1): GAGVSQSPSNKVTEKGKDVELRCDPISGHTALYWYRQSLGQGLEFLIYFQGNSAPDKSGLPSDRFSAERTGGSVSTLTIQRTQQEDSAVYLCASSVVPEATEAFFGQGTRLTVV.